Presented here are 4 T cell receptor beta chains from one specimen sequenced in a study of early T cells in non-severe SARS-CoV-2 infection (dated by TCRdb to the early 2020s). The method was 5' RACE. The data were produced on a NextSeq 500. TCRdb reprocessing: public reads trimmed at Q25 with fastp, clones called with MiXCR, in-frame beta chains kept. Each entry is one CDR3 protein sequence, shown with its most common DNA and genes. This sample comprises roughly 46,000 distinct CDR3 sequences, 5% to 5.5% of them detected only once. In total, the top ten clones hold 5% to 5.5% of the sample. Material: whole blood, obtained at baseline. The receptors were gathered from an adult who was a healthcare worker with PCR-confirmed SARS-CoV-2 infection or an uninfected control (not recorded which).

This clonotype came up many times. The chain links TRBV7-9 to TRBJ2-7, with D unclear. Germline V gene sequence: CDR1 SEHNR, CDR2 FQNEAQ (reference sequence). The CDR3 loop spans 11 amino acids. Trimming stripped 5 bases from V and 2 bases from J, with 4 bases between. The CDR3 sequence is CASSPTYEQYF. DNA of the CDR3: TGTGCCAGCAGCCCAACCTACGAGCAGTACTTC.

This clonotype occurred many times. V gene TRBV9 combines with J gene TRBJ2-3; D remains unclear. V lost 0 bases to trimming and J lost 0 bases, with 8 bases between them. The CDR3 is made up of 15 amino acids. Germline V gives CDR1 SGDLS, CDR2 YYNGEE. As DNA, the CDR3 is TGTGCCAGCAGCGTAGGCGGATCTAGCACAGATACGCAGTATTTT. It codes for CASSVGGSSTDTQYF.

There are many counts of this clonotype. This chain connects TRBV3-1 to TRBJ2-3; the D is unclear. There are 12 residues in the CDR3. Per the germline V gene, CDR1 is LGHDT and CDR2 is YNNKEL (reference sequence). Trimming pared 6 bases from V and 5 bases from J, leaving 9 bases between. In DNA form, the CDR3 reads TGTGCCAGCAGGCATTCTGGAGATACGCAGTATTTT. It translates to CASRHSGDTQYF.

This clonotype was seen many times. The chain combines TRBV7-9 with TRBJ1-6, with TRBD1 matching over 8 bases. Per germline, CDR1 SEHNR and CDR2 FQNEAQ (reference sequence). Trimming took 6 bases from V and 7 from J; bases not matched to a gene: 11. The CDR3 contains 16 residues. CDR3 DNA: TGTGCCAGCAGGGAACAGGGGGAGGGTGCAAATTCACCCCTCCACTTT. Encoded protein: CASREQGEGANSPLHF.